This T cell receptor beta chain emerged from a study of regulatory T cells in long-lasting Graves disease. Combining iRepertoire HTBI primers with Arm-PCR of CDR3 regions, the authors built TCR beta libraries. From the multiplex PCR reads, TCRdb called clonotypes with MiXCR, one entry per CDR3 protein. The table includes about 440,000 distinct CDR3 sequences, around 15% detected once. The V end was cut by 10 bases, the J end by 1 base, with 13 bases between. Looked up from germline, CDR1 is SNHLY and CDR2 is FYNNEI. The CDR3 has 13 amino acids. As for time point: newly diagnosed GD, antithyroid drugs for less than 3 months. After RNA was extracted from PBMCs, the TCR library was made from it. In this sample, this clonotype turned up many times. Antigen: not known. Study conclusions and caveats: Persistent Graves' disease cases displayed lower TCR diversity than newly diagnosed ones. Persistent disease preferred TRBV28, TRBJ1-2 and TRBJ2-5.

These data also featured in a second study, about T cells in Graves' hyperthyroidism and ophthalmopathy. That paper adds: Within blood appeared most thyroid clonotypes that had expanded above 0.001. For ophthalmopathy, model prediction preceded onset by a median roughly 6.5 months.

The rearrangement links TRBV2 to TRBJ1-1; D possibly corresponds to TRBD1 (6 bases). The receptor comes from a woman younger than 30 with Graves disease. Specimen: peripheral blood mononuclear cells (PBMCs), collected at new diagnosis, from a patient treated with antithyroid drugs. CDR3 nucleotides: TGTGCCATCTTGGGGGGCGAGAACACTGAAGCTTTCTTT. Amino acid sequence: CAILGGENTEAFF.